The TCR beta chain under discussion was sequenced for a study of patients and donors after allogeneic stem cell transplantation. TCRdb recomputed calls from the RT-PCR reads with MiXCR, one row per CDR3 protein. The table includes fewer than 250,000 distinct CDR3 sequences, 12% to 15% detected once. The germline V gene encodes CDR1 LGHDT and CDR2 YNNKEL (reference sequence). The CDR3 is made up of 16 amino acids. With regard to this clonotype: The junction differs from germline at one of its ends, possibly a read error.

The sequence derives from a human donor who was either an allogeneic HSCT recipient or a stem cell or donor lymphocyte infusion donor (not recorded which). It is not recorded whose cells these are; they may come from a transplant donor. The sequenced sample consisted of blood, either unsorted or a sorted T cell fraction (not recorded which). This rearrangement joins TRBV3-1 to TRBJ2-7, with 11 positions matching TRBD1. CDR3 amino acids: CASSQWGGQGVGEQHF. The CDR3 region has the DNA TGTGCCAGCAGCCAATGGGGGGGACAGGGGGTCGGCGAGCAGCACTTC.